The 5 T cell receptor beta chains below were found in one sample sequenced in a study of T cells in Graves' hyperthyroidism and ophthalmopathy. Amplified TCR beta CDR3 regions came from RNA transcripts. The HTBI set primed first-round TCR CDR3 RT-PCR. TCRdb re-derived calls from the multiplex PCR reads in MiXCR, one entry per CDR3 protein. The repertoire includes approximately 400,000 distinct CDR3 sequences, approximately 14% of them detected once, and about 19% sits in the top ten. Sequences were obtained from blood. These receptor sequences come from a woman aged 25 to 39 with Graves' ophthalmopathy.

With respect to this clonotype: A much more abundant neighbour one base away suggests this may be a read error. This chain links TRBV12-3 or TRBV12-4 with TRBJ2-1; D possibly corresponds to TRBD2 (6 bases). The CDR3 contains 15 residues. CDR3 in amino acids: CTSTGPGSSYNEQFF. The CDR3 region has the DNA TGTACCAGCACCGGCCCCGGGAGCTCCTACAATGAGCAGTTCTTC.

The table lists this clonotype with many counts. CDR3 DNA: TGTGCCACCATAGACGTGCGCAATCAGCCCCAGCATTTT. It codes for CATIDVRNQPQHF. J is TRBJ1-5 and V is TRBV6-1; D is unclear. CDR1 is MNHNS and CDR2 is SASEGT in the germline V gene. V gave up 10 bases and J gave up 2 bases, with 12 bases separating them. This CDR3 spans 13 amino acids.

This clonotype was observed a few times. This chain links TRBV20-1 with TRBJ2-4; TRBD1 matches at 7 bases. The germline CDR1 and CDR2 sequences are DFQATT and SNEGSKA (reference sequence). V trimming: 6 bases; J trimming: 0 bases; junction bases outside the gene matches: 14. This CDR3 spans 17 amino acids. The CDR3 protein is CSAEGTDSFLAKNIQYF. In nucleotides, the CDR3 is TGCAGTGCAGAAGGGACAGACAGTTTTTTAGCCAAAAACATTCAGTACTTC.

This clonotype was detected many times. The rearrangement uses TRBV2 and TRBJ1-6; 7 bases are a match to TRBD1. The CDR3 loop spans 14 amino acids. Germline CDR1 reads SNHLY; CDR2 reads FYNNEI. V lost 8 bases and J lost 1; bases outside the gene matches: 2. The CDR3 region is CASYRGSYNSPLHF. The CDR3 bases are TGTGCCAGCTACAGGGGATCCTATAATTCACCCCTCCACTTT. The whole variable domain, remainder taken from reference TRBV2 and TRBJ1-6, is EPEVTQTPSHQVTQMGQEVILRCVPISNHLYFYWYRQILGQKVEFLVSFYNNEISEKSEIFDDQFSVERPDGSNFTLKIRSTKLEDSAMYFCASYRGSYNSPLHFGNGTRLTVT.

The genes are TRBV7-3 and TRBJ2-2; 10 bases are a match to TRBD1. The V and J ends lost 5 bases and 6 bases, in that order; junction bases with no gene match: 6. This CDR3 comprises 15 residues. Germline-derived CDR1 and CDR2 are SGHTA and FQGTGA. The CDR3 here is CASSDRTGGAGELFF. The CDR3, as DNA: TGTGCCAGCAGCGATAGGACAGGGGGGGCCGGGGAGCTGTTTTTT.